This TCR beta chain was profiled in a study of blood T cell repertoires in COVID-19. For the study at large: T cells, B-cell-depleted T cells, or PBMCs provided the cDNA or gDNA that served as material.

V gave up 2 bases and J gave up 8 bases, with 13 bases separating them. Germline V gene data show CDR1 as MNHEY and CDR2 as SMNVEV (reference sequence). The CDR3 is made up of 15 amino acids. This table comes from immunoSEQ multiplex PCR, and its TCRdb copy is limited to in-frame clones, with some not included. The profile covers roughly 74,000 clones, with approximately 84% appearing a single time and over 35% taken by the ten largest. V gene TRBV27 combines with J gene TRBJ1-6, with D possibly being TRBD1 (6 bases). The sample was peripheral blood. The clonotype comes from a man in his sixties or seventies with acute or convalescent COVID-19. This chain's CDR3 is CASSLRGGKDSPLHF. The CDR3 DNA follows: TGTGCCAGCAGTTTAAGGGGGGGGAAGGATTCACCCCTCCACTTT.